Reported below is one T cell receptor beta chain. Recruits, aged roughly 18 to 100 years, lived in 24 US areas. Donors were grouped by their self-reported clinical history. V was clipped by 5 bases and J by 3 bases; unmatched bases: 12. Germline CDR1 MNHEY, CDR2 SMNVEV (reference sequence). This CDR3 is 17 amino acids long. This entry comes from a study of blood T cell repertoires in COVID-19. Source study methods: How many nucleated cells were present was estimated from reference gene primer amplification. Using immunoSEQ multiplex PCR, the repertoire was profiled, and TCRdb retains in-frame clones only, with some absent. V, J and clone size are those of that table, while D and trimming were read from the DNA. The data hold about 140,000 clones, with approximately 84% observed a single time.

Input material: PBMCs or T cells enriched from blood (not recorded which). V usage is TRBV27 and J usage is TRBJ2-3; 9 nucleotides match TRBD1. The receptor was isolated from a woman aged 45-59 years with acute COVID-19. CDR3 region: CASSQGQGAPGTDTQYF. Written as DNA, the CDR3 is TGTGCCAGCAGTCAGGGACAGGGAGCCCCGGGAACAGATACGCAGTATTTT.